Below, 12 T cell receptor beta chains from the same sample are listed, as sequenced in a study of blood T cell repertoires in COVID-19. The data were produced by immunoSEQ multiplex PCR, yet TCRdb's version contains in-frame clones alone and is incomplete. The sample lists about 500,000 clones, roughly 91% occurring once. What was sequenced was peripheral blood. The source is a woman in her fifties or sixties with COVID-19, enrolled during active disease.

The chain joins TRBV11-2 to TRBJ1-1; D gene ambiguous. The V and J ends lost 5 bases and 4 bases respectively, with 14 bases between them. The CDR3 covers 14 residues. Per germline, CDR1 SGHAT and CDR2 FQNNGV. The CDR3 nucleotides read TGTGCCAGCAGCCTCCCTCGGAGGGTCACTGAAGCTTTCTTT. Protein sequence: CASSLPRRVTEAFF.

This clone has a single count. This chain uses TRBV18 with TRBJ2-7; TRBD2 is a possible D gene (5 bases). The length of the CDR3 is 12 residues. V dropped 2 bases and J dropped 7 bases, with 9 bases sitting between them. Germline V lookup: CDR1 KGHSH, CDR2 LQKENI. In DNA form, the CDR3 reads TGTGCCAGCTCACCAGGGCCGGGGGAGCAGTACTTC. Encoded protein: CASSPGPGEQYF. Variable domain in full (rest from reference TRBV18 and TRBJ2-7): NAGVMQNPRHLVRRRGQEARLRCSPMKGHSHVYWYRQLPEEGLKFMVYLQKENIIDESGMPKERFSAEFPKEGPSILRIQQVVRGDSAAYFCASSPGPGEQYFGPGTRLTVT.

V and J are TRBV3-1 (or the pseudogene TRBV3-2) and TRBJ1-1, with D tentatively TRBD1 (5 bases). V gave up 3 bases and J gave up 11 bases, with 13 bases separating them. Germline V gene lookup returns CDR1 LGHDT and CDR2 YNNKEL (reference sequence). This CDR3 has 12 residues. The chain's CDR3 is CASSHGASVAFF. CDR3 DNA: TGTGCCAGCAGCCATGGGGCGAGCGTGGCTTTCTTT.

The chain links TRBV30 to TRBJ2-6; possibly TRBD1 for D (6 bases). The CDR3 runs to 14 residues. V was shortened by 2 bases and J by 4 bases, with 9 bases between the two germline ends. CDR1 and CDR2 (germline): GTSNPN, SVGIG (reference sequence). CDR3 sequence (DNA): TGTGCCTGGAGTTCAGGGACAGGGGCCAACGTCCTGACTTTC. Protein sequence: CAWSSGTGANVLTF.

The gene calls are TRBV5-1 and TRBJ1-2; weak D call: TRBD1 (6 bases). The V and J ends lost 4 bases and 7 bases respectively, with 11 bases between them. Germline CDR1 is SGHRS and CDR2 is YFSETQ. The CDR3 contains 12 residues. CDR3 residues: CASSPQGSGYTF. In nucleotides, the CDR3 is TGCGCCAGCAGCCCCCAGGGGAGTGGCTACACCTTC.

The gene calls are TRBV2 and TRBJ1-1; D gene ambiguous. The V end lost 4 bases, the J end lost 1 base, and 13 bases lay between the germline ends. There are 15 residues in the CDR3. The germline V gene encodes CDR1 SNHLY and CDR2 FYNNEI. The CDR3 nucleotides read TGTGCCAGCAGTGCCTTTGGCTCCAAGAACACTGAAGCTTTCTTT. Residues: CASSAFGSKNTEAFF.

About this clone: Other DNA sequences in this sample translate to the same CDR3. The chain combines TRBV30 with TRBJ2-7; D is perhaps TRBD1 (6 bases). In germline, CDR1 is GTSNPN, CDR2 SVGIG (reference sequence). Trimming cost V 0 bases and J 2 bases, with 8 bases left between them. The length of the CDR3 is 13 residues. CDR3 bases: TGTGCCTGGAGTGTGAGGGACACCTACGAGCAGTACTTC. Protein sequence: CAWSVRDTYEQYF.

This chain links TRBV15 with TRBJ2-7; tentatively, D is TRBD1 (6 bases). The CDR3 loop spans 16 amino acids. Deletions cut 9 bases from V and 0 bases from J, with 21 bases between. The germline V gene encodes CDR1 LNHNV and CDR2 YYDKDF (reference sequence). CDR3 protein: CATRAPGLGGSYEQYF. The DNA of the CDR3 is TGTGCCACTAGAGCTCCAGGGTTAGGGGGCTCCTACGAGCAGTACTTC.

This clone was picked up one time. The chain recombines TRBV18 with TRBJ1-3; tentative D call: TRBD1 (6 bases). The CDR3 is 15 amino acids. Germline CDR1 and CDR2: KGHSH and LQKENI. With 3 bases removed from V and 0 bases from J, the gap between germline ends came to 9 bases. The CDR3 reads CASSPGRGSGNTIYF. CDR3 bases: TGTGCCAGCTCACCGGGCAGGGGCTCTGGAAACACCATATATTTT.

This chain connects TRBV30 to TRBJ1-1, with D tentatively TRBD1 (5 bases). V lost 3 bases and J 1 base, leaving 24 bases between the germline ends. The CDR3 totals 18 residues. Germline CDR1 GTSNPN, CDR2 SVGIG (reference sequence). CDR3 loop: CAWSALGGAVFPNTEAFF. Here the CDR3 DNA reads TGTGCCTGGAGCGCGTTGGGTGGGGCGGTTTTCCCGAACACTGAAGCTTTCTTT.

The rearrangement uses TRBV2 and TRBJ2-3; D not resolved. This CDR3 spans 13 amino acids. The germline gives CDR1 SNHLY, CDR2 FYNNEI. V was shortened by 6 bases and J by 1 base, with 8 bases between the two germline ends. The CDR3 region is CASRQIRTDTQYF. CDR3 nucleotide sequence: TGTGCCAGCAGACAGATCCGCACAGATACGCAGTATTTT.

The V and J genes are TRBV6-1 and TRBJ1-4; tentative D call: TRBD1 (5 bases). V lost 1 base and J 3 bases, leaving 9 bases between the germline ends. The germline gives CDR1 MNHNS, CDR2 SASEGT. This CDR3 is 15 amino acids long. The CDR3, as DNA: TGTGCCAGCAGTGAAGAGGGGAGGCCTAATGAAAAACTGTTTTTT. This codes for CASSEEGRPNEKLFF.